The rows below give T cell receptor beta chains drawn from one sample of a study of CD8+CD57+ T cells in acquired aplastic anemia. TCRdb independently ran MiXCR on the reads; one entry per CDR3 protein. The sample has some 92,000 distinct CDR3 sequences, 55% to 80% seen once. Specimen: sorted CD4+, CD8+, or CD8+CD57+ T cells (not recorded which) from PBMCs. The origin of the receptors is a human donor with aplastic anemia. The CDR3 runs from the conserved cysteine through the conserved F or W. The D gene is left open where the match is weak. Where a row states a size, it is once, few, many or the class of an expanded clone; other rows omit it.

v_call	d_call	clone_size	j_call	cdr3_aa	cdr3_nt
TRBV19	TRBD2	-	TRBJ2-1	CASSMRRGGQEQFF	TGTGCCAGTAGTATGAGGCGGGGGGGACAGGAGCAGTTCTTC
TRBV20-1	-	-	TRBJ2-3	CSADGGTFTDTQYF	TGCAGTGCTGACGGAGGGACTTTTACAGATACGCAGTATTTT
TRBV19	-	-	TRBJ2-5	CASSTDVEETQYF	TGTGCCAGTAGTACGGACGTAGAAGAGACCCAGTACTTC
TRBV10-3	-	few	TRBJ1-3	CAISGPASGNTIYF	TGTGCCATCAGTGGGCCAGCCTCTGGAAACACCATATATTTT
TRBV19	-	-	TRBJ1-1	CASSIAGNGNTEAFF	TGTGCCAGTAGTATAGCAGGAAATGGGAACACTGAAGCTTTCTTT
TRBV7-2	TRBD1	-	TRBJ1-1	CASSLGGQTNTEAFF	TGTGCCAGCAGCTTAGGGGGACAGACGAACACTGAAGCTTTCTTT
TRBV24-1	TRBD1	few	TRBJ2-7	CATSDPGTGNYEQYF	TGTGCCACCAGTGATCCCGGGACAGGGAACTACGAGCAGTACTTC
TRBV29-1	TRBD2	-	TRBJ2-3	CSVVPAGATTDTQYF	TGCAGCGTTGTACCAGCGGGGGCCACCACAGATACGCAGTATTTT
TRBV2	-	-	TRBJ2-1	CASSGLGNEQFF	TGTGCCAGCAGTGGGTTGGGCAATGAGCAGTTCTTC
TRBV7-9	-	-	TRBJ2-7	CASSLGMTGFGF	TGTGCCAGCAGCTTAGGCATGACAGGATTCGGTTTC
TRBV6-5	-	-	TRBJ2-3	CASSYSRADTQYF	TGTGCCAGCAGTTACAGCCGGGCAGATACGCAGTATTTT
TRBV2	-	-	TRBJ1-5	CAMAGGSNQPQHF	TGTGCCATGGCGGGCGGGAGCAATCAGCCCCAGCATTTT
TRBV20-1	-	once	TRBJ1-6	CSAAFGQEFNSPLHF	TGCAGTGCTGCCTTTGGGCAGGAGTTTAATTCACCCCTCCACTTT
TRBV20-1	TRBD1	-	TRBJ1-2	CSAIDRGNTF	TGCAGTGCTATAGACAGGGGGAACACCTTC
TRBV19	-	once	TRBJ1-1	CATQGPTEAFF	TGTGCCACACAGGGACCCACTGAAGCTTTCTTT
TRBV7-2	TRBD1	-	TRBJ2-7	CASSLGSGGSYEQYF	TGTGCCAGCAGCTTAGGGTCAGGGGGATCTTACGAGCAGTACTTC
TRBV10-1	-	-	TRBJ2-7	CASRVRISYEQYF	TGCGCCAGCCGTGTAAGGATCTCCTACGAGCAGTACTTC
TRBV25-1	-	-	TRBJ1-2	CASAAVTGHGYTF	TGTGCCAGCGCCGCCGTAACAGGGCATGGCTACACCTTC
TRBV7-6	-	many	TRBJ2-5	CASSLEGRGAQETQYF	TGTGCCAGCAGCTTAGAGGGGAGAGGGGCCCAGGAGACCCAGTACTTC
TRBV5-1	TRBD2	-	TRBJ2-1	CASSFSGGHYNEQFF	TGCGCCAGCAGCTTTAGCGGGGGGCACTACAATGAGCAGTTCTTC
TRBV2	-	once	TRBJ1-1	CASGEQGNTEAFF	TGTGCCAGCGGGGAACAGGGCAACACTGAAGCTTTCTTT
TRBV19	TRBD2	many	TRBJ2-5	CASSSRASGNRETQYF	TGTGCCAGTAGTTCCCGTGCGAGCGGGAACCGAGAGACCCAGTACTTC
TRBV12-3/TRBV12-4	TRBD1	few	TRBJ1-6	CASSRTGTDSPLHF	TGTGCCAGCAGTAGGACAGGGACCGATTCACCCCTCCACTTT
TRBV10-3	TRBD1	-	TRBJ1-1	CAISAGQGNTEAFF	TGTGCCATCAGTGCCGGACAGGGGAACACTGAAGCTTTCTTT
TRBV20-1	-	few	TRBJ2-1	CSARDLDSVHNEQFF	TGCAGTGCTAGAGATCTGGACAGCGTACACAATGAGCAGTTCTTC
TRBV20-1	-	-	TRBJ2-6	CSAPVIGEISGANVLTF	TGCAGTGCTCCCGTGATAGGGGAGATCTCTGGGGCCAACGTCCTGACTTTC
TRBV5-4	-	-	TRBJ2-1	CASSLKLGRTGNNEQFF	TGTGCCAGCAGCTTGAAACTCGGGAGAACGGGAAACAATGAGCAGTTCTTC
TRBV6-4	-	many	TRBJ1-5	CASSDGTSNQPQHF	TGTGCCAGCAGTGACGGGACTTCTAATCAGCCCCAGCATTTT
TRBV20-1	-	few	TRBJ2-5	CSARDQGETQYF	TGCAGTGCTAGAGATCAGGGGGAGACCCAGTACTTC
TRBV11-3	-	-	TRBJ2-3	CASSSPRAPDTQYF	TGTGCCAGCAGCTCCCCGAGGGCCCCAGATACGCAGTATTTT
TRBV4-1	-	once	TRBJ2-7	CASSRGPDLLYEQYF	TGCGCCAGCAGCCGAGGACCAGACCTCCTCTACGAGCAGTACTTC
TRBV20-1	-	few	TRBJ2-7	CSAREGNIYEQYF	TGCAGTGCTAGAGAGGGGAACATCTACGAGCAGTACTTC
TRBV7-2	-	-	TRBJ1-4	CASSYRDSEKLFF	TGTGCCAGCAGCTATCGGGACTCTGAAAAACTGTTTTTT
TRBV15	-	-	TRBJ2-1	CATSRVPKESSYNEQFF	TGTGCCACCAGCAGAGTACCTAAGGAGAGCTCCTACAATGAGCAGTTCTTC
TRBV14	-	once	TRBJ1-6	CASSQRNRVSPLHF	TGTGCCAGCAGCCAACGAAACAGGGTGTCACCCCTCCACTTT
TRBV7-6	-	once	TRBJ2-3	CASSVVRDTDTRYF	TGTGCCAGCAGCGTCGTCCGGGACACAGATACGCGGTATTTT
TRBV11-1	TRBD2	-	TRBJ2-3	CASSLAVSGLYTDTQYF	TGTGCCAGCAGCTTAGCGGTTAGCGGGCTGTACACAGATACGCAGTATTTT
TRBV20-1	-	few	TRBJ1-6	CSARDQYRANHF	TGCAGTGCTAGAGATCAGTACAGGGCGAACCACTTT
TRBV5-4	-	few	TRBJ1-2	CASSLGTANYGYTF	TGTGCCAGCAGCTTGGGGACGGCTAACTATGGCTACACCTTC
TRBV20-1	TRBD2	once	TRBJ2-1	CSAKLAGVNEQFF	TGCAGTGCTAAACTAGCGGGGGTGAATGAGCAGTTCTTC
TRBV10-3	-	few	TRBJ2-6	CAIRQYPSSGANVLTF	TGTGCCATCAGGCAATATCCGAGCTCTGGGGCCAACGTCCTGACTTTC
TRBV6-1	-	-	TRBJ1-6	CASSQNSPLHF	TGTGCCAGCTCGCAGAATTCACCCCTCCACTTT
TRBV7-8	TRBD2	once	TRBJ2-7	CASSLQREFYEQYF	TGTGCCAGCAGCCTTCAGCGGGAGTTCTACGAGCAGTACTTC
TRBV20-1	TRBD1	-	TRBJ1-5	CSATTGFGNQPQHF	TGCAGTGCTACGACAGGGTTTGGTAATCAGCCTCAGCATTTT
TRBV6-1	TRBD1	-	TRBJ2-3	CASRDRGDTDTQYF	TGTGCCAGCAGAGACAGGGGCGACACAGATACGCAGTATTTT
TRBV9	-	-	TRBJ1-6	CASSVAEYNSPLHF	TGTGCCAGCAGCGTAGCCGAATATAATTCACCCCTCCACTTT
TRBV11-2	-	-	TRBJ2-3	CASSLDRWSTDTQYF	TGTGCCAGCAGCTTAGATCGGTGGAGCACAGATACGCAGTATTTT
TRBV15	-	-	TRBJ2-3	CATSRDTPDTQYF	TGTGCCACCAGCAGAGATACCCCAGATACGCAGTATTTT
TRBV5-1	TRBD1	-	TRBJ2-7	CASSQEGTGAYEQYF	TGCGCCAGCAGCCAAGAAGGGACAGGAGCATACGAGCAGTACTTC
TRBV7-3	TRBD2	-	TRBJ2-1	CASSGGTSGLMNEQFF	TGTGCCAGCAGCGGGGGGACTAGCGGGCTGATGAATGAGCAGTTCTTC
TRBV12-3/TRBV12-4	TRBD1	-	TRBJ1-3	CASSLNRGGNTIYF	TGTGCCAGCAGTTTAAACAGGGGTGGAAACACCATATATTTT
TRBV19	-	-	TRBJ1-2	CAATAGYGYTF	TGTGCCGCGACAGCAGGCTATGGCTACACCTTC